This T cell receptor (beta chain) is drawn from a study of OX40 agonist ivuxolimab in advanced cancers. Findings and caveats of the study: Which antigen the expanded peripheral T cells recognized is unknown. Clones of CD4+ and CD8+ blood T cells grew by week 6 at doses of 0.1 to 3.0 mg/kg.

Profiled with immunoSEQ multiplex PCR; TCRdb holds only in-frame clones, not every one. The sample carries about 80,000 clones, about four fifths recorded once. This clone was picked up a small number of times. What it binds is unknown. V dropped 6 bases and J dropped 1 base, with 3 bases sitting between them. Looked up from germline, CDR1 is KGHSH and CDR2 is LQKENI. The CDR3 consists of 11 residues. The J gene is TRBJ2-5, the V gene TRBV18; no clear D gene. Sequencing was performed on CD4+ or CD8+ T cells sorted from blood, taken in a trial of the OX40 agonist ivuxolimab. This TCR was sampled from an adult with an advanced solid tumor such as melanoma, head and neck, liver or kidney cancer. The CDR3 region is CASSLQETQYF. CDR3 in DNA: TGTGCCAGCTCCCTCCAAGAGACCCAGTACTTC.